This T cell receptor beta chain was captured by sequencing in a study of control samples from healthy donors and cancer patients. This CDR3 region has 13 residues. CDR1 is MNHEY, CDR2 SMNVEV, per germline (reference sequence). Trimming removed 5 bases from V and 11 bases from J, with 13 bases in between. Repertoires were generated with immunoSEQ multiplex PCR, while TCRdb's copy carries only in-frame clones and drops some. This table holds around 50,000 clones, roughly 90% found once. The receptor was isolated from a man between 35 and 55 years old with colorectal cancer. Sequenced input: PBMCs. This chain joins TRBV27 and TRBJ1-6; no firm D call. CDR3 in amino acids: CASSPYDGTPLHF. CDR3 DNA: TGTGCCAGCAGTCCCTATGACGGCACACCCCTCCACTTT.